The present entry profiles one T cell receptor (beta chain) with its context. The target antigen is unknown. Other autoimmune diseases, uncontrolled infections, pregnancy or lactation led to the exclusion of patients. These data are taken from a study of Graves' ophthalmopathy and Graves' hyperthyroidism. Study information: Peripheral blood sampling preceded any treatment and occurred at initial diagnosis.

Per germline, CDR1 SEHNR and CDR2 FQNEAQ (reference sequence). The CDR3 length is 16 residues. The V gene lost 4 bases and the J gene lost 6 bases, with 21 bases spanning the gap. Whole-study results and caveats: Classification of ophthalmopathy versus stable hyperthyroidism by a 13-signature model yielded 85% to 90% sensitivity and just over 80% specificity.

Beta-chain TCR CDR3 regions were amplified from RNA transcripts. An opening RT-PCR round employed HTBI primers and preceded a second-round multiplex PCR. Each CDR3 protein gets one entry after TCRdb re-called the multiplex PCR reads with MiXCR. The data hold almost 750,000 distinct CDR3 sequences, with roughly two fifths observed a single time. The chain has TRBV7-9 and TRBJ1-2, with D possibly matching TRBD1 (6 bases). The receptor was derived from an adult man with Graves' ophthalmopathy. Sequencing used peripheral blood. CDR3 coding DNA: TGTGCCAGCAGCTCGTCAGGGAAGGGCGCAGGGGATGGCTACACCTTC. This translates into CASSSSGKGAGDGYTF.